This TCR beta chain was profiled in a study of shared clonotypes between healthy human individuals. As for this clone: This specimen includes other DNA sequences encoding the same CDR3.

The CDR3 extends over 14 amino acids. Germline assignment: CDR1 KGHSH and CDR2 LQKENI. Trimming cost V 0 bases and J 2 bases, with 5 bases left between them. Assay: immunoSEQ multiplex PCR; the TCRdb copy retains only in-frame clones and omits some. The data hold some 1,100,000 clones, with 75% to 85% observed a single time. Sequenced sample: memory CD4+ T cells from PBMCs. Subset of the sample: CD45RA-negative fraction. The TCR sequence derives from a man younger than 35 in good health. Some clones in this sample may be carry-over from other donors' samples. The chain has TRBV18 and TRBJ1-3; no firm D call. This chain's CDR3 is CASSPPGAGNTIYF. Here the CDR3 DNA reads TGTGCCAGCTCACCACCGGGCGCTGGAAACACCATATATTTT.